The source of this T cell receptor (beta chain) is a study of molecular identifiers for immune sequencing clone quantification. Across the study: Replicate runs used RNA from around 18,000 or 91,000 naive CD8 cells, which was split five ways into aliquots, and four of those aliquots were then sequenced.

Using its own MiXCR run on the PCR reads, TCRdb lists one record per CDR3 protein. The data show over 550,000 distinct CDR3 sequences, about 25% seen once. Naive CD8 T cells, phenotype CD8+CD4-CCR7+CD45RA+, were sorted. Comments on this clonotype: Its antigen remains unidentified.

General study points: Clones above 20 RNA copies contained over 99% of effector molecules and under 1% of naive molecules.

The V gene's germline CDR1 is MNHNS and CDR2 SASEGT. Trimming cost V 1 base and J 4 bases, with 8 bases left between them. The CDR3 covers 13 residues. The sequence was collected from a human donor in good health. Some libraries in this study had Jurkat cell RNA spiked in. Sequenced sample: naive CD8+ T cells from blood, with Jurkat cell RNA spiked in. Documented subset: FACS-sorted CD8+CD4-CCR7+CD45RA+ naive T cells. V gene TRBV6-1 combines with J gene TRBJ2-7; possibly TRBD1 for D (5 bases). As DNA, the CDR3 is TGTGCCAGCAGTGAAGGACAGTTATACGAGCAGTACTTC. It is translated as CASSEGQLYEQYF.